This T cell receptor (beta chain) derives from a study of T cell changes during pregnancy in multiple sclerosis. Method: immunoSEQ multiplex PCR; TCRdb's copy keeps in-frame clones and lacks some. The table shows tens of thousands of clones, with around 94% occurring only once. The germline V gene encodes CDR1 MGHDK and CDR2 SYGVNS. The CDR3 spans 14 residues. Trimming cost V 3 bases and J 3 bases, with 10 bases left between them. The chain joins TRBV25-1 to TRBJ2-3; D might be TRBD2 (6 bases). Sequencing was performed on peripheral blood, taken in the third trimester of pregnancy. The TCR sequence derives from a female donor with multiple sclerosis, enrolled in a pregnancy study. CDR3 coding DNA: TGTGCCAGCAGTGAGGGGGGATGGACAGATACGCAGTATTTT. This gives the protein CASSEGGWTDTQYF.